This T cell receptor beta chain was captured by sequencing in a study of metastatic and nonmetastatic thyroid tumors. The length of the CDR3 is 19 residues. Looked up from germline, CDR1 is LGHNT and CDR2 is FRNRAP. TCRdb re-clonotyped the PCR reads through MiXCR. The repertoire holds 25,000 to 35,000 clones, about a sixth seen once, with approximately 4.5% in the top ten. On this clone itself: Antigen: not known. The junction departs from the called germline gene at one end, perhaps through a read error.

General observations from the study: For both blood and tumor, malignant thyroid tumors reportedly showed significantly higher TCR beta diversity than benign nodules did.

No patient received treatment before thyroid surgery. The sequenced material came from blood. This clonotype was obtained from a female donor with papillary thyroid cancer or a benign thyroid nodule (not recorded which). Some clones in this sample may be carry-over from other donors' samples. The chain joins TRBV12-5 to TRBJ1-6; D remains ambiguous. CDR3 in amino acids: CASGLYSRIPSSYNSPVHF. The DNA of the CDR3 is TGTGCTAGTGGTTTGTATTCCAGAATTCCGAGCTCCTATAATTCACCCGTCCACTTT.